Listed below are T cell receptor beta chains from one sample, sequenced in a study of T-cell reconstitution after alpha-beta-depleted transplantation in children. TCRdb ran MiXCR on the PCR reads and lists one entry per CDR3 protein. The profile shows 750,000 to 950,000 distinct CDR3 sequences, about 15% of them singletons. Sequencing was performed on PBMCs, mostly from graft donor cells, taken 360 days after TCRalphabeta/CD19-depleted stem cell transplant. Receptors were obtained from a male patient younger than 18 who had a stem cell transplant for acute lymphoblastic leukemia, so the T cells may come from the graft donor. Each CDR3 is given with its conserved first and last residue. Fields, in order: J gene, CDR3 length, V gene, clone size, D gene, CDR3 protein, CDR3 DNA. D genes are given only for firm matches. Clone sizes are given selectively: once, few, many, or a class where the clone is expanded.

>TRBJ2-5|14|TRBV4-1|few|.
CASSQRQFQETQYF
TGCGCCAGCAGCCAACGACAGTTTCAAGAGACCCAGTACTTC
>TRBJ2-5|15|TRBV12-3/TRBV12-4|.|.
CASSLGGMGLETQYF
TGTGCCAGCAGTTTAGGCGGGATGGGGTTGGAGACCCAGTACTTC
>TRBJ2-2|11|TRBV20-1|many|.
CSARNTGELFF
TGCAGTGCTAGGAACACCGGGGAGCTGTTTTTT
>TRBJ2-3|13|TRBV5-1|.|.
CASRRAVPDTQYF
TGCGCCAGCAGGAGGGCCGTCCCAGATACGCAGTATTTT
>TRBJ2-2|15|TRBV7-2|few|.
CASSPTLSLAGELFF
TGTGCCAGCAGCCCAACTTTGTCCTTAGCCGGGGAGCTGTTTTTT
>TRBJ2-1|14|TRBV12-3/TRBV12-4|many|TRBD2
CASTREREDNEQFF
TGTGCCAGCACTCGGGAGCGGGAGGACAATGAGCAGTTCTTC
>TRBJ2-1|14|TRBV2|.|TRBD2
CASRPGLANNEQFF
TGTGCCAGCAGGCCGGGACTAGCGAACAATGAGCAGTTCTTC
>TRBJ2-7|15|TRBV5-1|many|TRBD2
CASTLLGAGANEQYF
TGCGCCAGCACCCTCCTAGGTGCGGGAGCTAACGAGCAGTACTTC
>TRBJ2-1|15|TRBV5-1|few|TRBD2
CASSSLAASYNEQFF
TGCGCCAGCAGCTCACTAGCGGCCTCCTACAATGAGCAGTTCTTC
>TRBJ2-1|16|TRBV20-1|once|TRBD2
CSARGRLAVSYNEQFF
TGCAGTGCTAGAGGGCGACTAGCAGTATCCTACAATGAGCAGTTCTTC
>TRBJ2-3|12|TRBV10-1|many|.
CASSSGAGTQYF
TGCGCCAGCAGTTCCGGAGCAGGGACGCAGTATTTT
>TRBJ2-7|18|TRBV27|few|.
CASSEDYSVASSPYEQYF
TGTGCCAGCAGTGAGGACTACAGTGTAGCTTCGTCCCCCTACGAGCAGTACTTC
>TRBJ2-3|15|TRBV5-1|.|.
CASTGGQLYTDTQYF
TGCGCCAGCACTGGGGGTCAGCTTTACACAGATACGCAGTATTTT
>TRBJ2-1|15|TRBV5-1|few|TRBD1
CASQDRTGNYNEQFF
TGCGCCAGCCAAGACCGGACAGGAAATTACAATGAGCAGTTCTTC
>TRBJ1-5|15|TRBV5-1|once|.
CASSPLAGNGQPQHF
TGCGCCAGCAGCCCCCTCGCAGGGAACGGCCAGCCCCAGCATTTT
>TRBJ2-1|16|TRBV7-6|many|TRBD2
CASSRPTSGRHNEQFF
TGTGCCAGCAGCCGACCAACTAGCGGGAGGCACAATGAGCAGTTCTTC
>TRBJ2-7|12|TRBV29-1|many|.
CSVSLQGGEQYF
TGCAGCGTTTCCCTTCAGGGAGGCGAGCAGTACTTC
>TRBJ2-1|18|TRBV2|.|TRBD2
CASVTGLAGIRRVNEQFF
TGTGCCAGCGTTACGGGACTAGCGGGGATCAGGAGGGTCAATGAGCAGTTCTTC
>TRBJ2-1|18|TRBV7-8|.|.
CASSLGPGRGAFNGEQFF
TGTGCCAGCAGCTTAGGTCCTGGCAGGGGCGCTTTCAACGGTGAGCAGTTCTTC
>TRBJ2-1|18|TRBV7-7|few|TRBD2
CASRTLGSGRANYNEQFF
TGTGCCAGCAGAACCCTAGGTAGCGGGAGGGCCAACTACAATGAGCAGTTCTTC
>TRBJ1-1|14|TRBV10-1|.|.
CASSESGGVTEAFF
TGCGCCAGCAGTGAGTCGGGAGGGGTGACTGAAGCTTTCTTT
>TRBJ2-7|15|TRBV12-1|.|.
CAMGPGPDSSYEQYF
TGTGCCATGGGTCCTGGGCCCGACAGCTCCTACGAGCAGTACTTC
>TRBJ2-1|13|TRBV2|.|.
CASGPDSHNEQFF
TGTGCCAGCGGTCCCGACAGTCACAATGAGCAGTTCTTC
>TRBJ2-6|18|TRBV5-1|.|.
CASSLEPGGASGANVLTF
TGCGCCAGCAGCTTGGAACCTGGGGGCGCATCTGGGGCCAACGTCCTGACTTTC
>TRBJ1-1|13|TRBV30|.|.
CAWAGSLNTEAFF
TGTGCCTGGGCCGGGAGCTTGAACACTGAAGCTTTCTTT
>TRBJ2-1|16|TRBV5-1|.|TRBD2
CASSLLQREPPGEQFF
TGCGCCAGCAGCTTGCTTCAGCGGGAGCCTCCCGGTGAGCAGTTCTTC
>TRBJ2-7|18|TRBV4-1|few|TRBD2
CASSQVSHGAGGRDEQYF
TGCGCCAGCAGCCAAGTTAGTCACGGAGCGGGAGGGCGCGACGAGCAGTACTTC
>TRBJ2-3|15|TRBV29-1|.|TRBD2
CSVAGLAGRTDTQYF
TGCAGCGTTGCCGGACTAGCGGGACGCACAGATACGCAGTATTTT
>TRBJ2-3|16|TRBV9|few|TRBD2
CASSVGGLAVTDTQYF
TGTGCCAGCAGCGTTGGTGGACTAGCGGTTACAGATACGCAGTATTTT
>TRBJ2-1|15|TRBV20-1|few|.
CSARDPHGLFNEQFF
TGCAGTGCTAGAGATCCCCATGGACTGTTCAATGAGCAGTTCTTC
>TRBJ2-5|14|TRBV10-3|.|TRBD2
CAISTSGREETQYF
TGTGCCATCAGCACTAGCGGGAGGGAAGAGACCCAGTACTTC
>TRBJ2-1|15|TRBV9|few|.
CASSVGGAQGWEQFF
TGTGCCAGCAGCGTAGGAGGTGCCCAGGGGTGGGAGCAGTTCTTC
>TRBJ2-3|12|TRBV4-2|.|.
CASSQEADTQYF
TGTGCCAGCAGCCAAGAGGCAGATACGCAGTATTTT
>TRBJ2-6|17|TRBV7-9|few|.
CAGGLGQAFSGANVLTF
TGTGCCGGGGGACTAGGACAGGCATTCTCTGGGGCCAACGTCCTGACTTTC
>TRBJ2-1|17|TRBV4-1|few|TRBD2
CASSQVGLAGNYNEQFF
TGCGCCAGCAGCCAAGTAGGACTAGCGGGAAACTACAATGAGCAGTTCTTC
>TRBJ2-1|12|TRBV30|.|.
CAWSGQGNEQFF
TGTGCCTGGAGCGGACAAGGCAATGAGCAGTTCTTC
>TRBJ2-5|10|TRBV12-3/TRBV12-4|.|.
CASRQETQYF
TGTGCCAGCCGACAAGAGACCCAGTACTTC
>TRBJ1-1|16|TRBV5-6|.|.
CASSLVRAGVNTEAFF
TGTGCCAGCAGCTTGGTCCGGGCGGGGGTGAACACTGAAGCTTTCTTT
>TRBJ2-7|16|TRBV4-1|.|TRBD1
CASSLTDRPSSYEQYF
TGCGCCAGCAGCCTCACGGACAGGCCAAGCTCCTACGAGCAGTACTTC
>TRBJ2-1|17|TRBV5-5|many|.
CASSPAAGTSLHNEQFF
TGTGCCAGCAGCCCCGCAGCAGGTACTAGCCTCCACAATGAGCAGTTCTTC
>TRBJ2-7|13|TRBV27|many|TRBD2
CASSGTRNHEQYF
TGTGCCAGCAGTGGGACTAGAAACCACGAGCAGTACTTC
>TRBJ2-7|13|TRBV12-3/TRBV12-4|many|TRBD1
CARLRGNSYEQYF
TGTGCCAGACTCAGGGGGAACTCCTACGAGCAGTACTTC
>TRBJ2-7|15|TRBV5-1|.|TRBD2
CASSLQASGNYEQYF
TGCGCCAGCAGCTTGCAGGCTAGCGGGAACTACGAGCAGTACTTC
>TRBJ1-5|15|TRBV6-1|few|TRBD1
CASSRGQGLYQPQHF
TGTGCCAGCAGCCGAGGACAGGGTCTATATCAGCCCCAGCATTTT
>TRBJ1-2|16|TRBV13|few|TRBD1
CASSLVGGRVNYGYTF
TGTGCCAGCAGCTTAGTAGGGGGCAGAGTGAACTATGGCTACACCTTC
>TRBJ2-1|16|TRBV4-2|few|TRBD1
CASSRADRGSYNEQFF
TGTGCCAGCAGCCGAGCCGACAGGGGGTCCTACAATGAGCAGTTCTTC
>TRBJ1-5|16|TRBV27|few|.
CASSKLPGYSNQPQHF
TGTGCCAGCAGTAAGCTCCCAGGGTATAGCAATCAGCCCCAGCATTTT
>TRBJ2-2|16|TRBV7-9|.|.
CASSSPERLLTGELFF
TGTGCCAGCAGCTCCCCCGAGAGACTTCTCACCGGGGAGCTGTTTTTT
>TRBJ1-2|14|TRBV20-1|.|.
CSVPRGAPRVGYTF
TGCAGTGTCCCTCGGGGGGCCCCCCGAGTTGGCTACACCTTC
>TRBJ2-7|13|TRBV12-3/TRBV12-4|many|.
CASSPGTASEQYF
TGTGCCAGCAGTCCCGGTACCGCCTCCGAGCAGTACTTC
>TRBJ2-7|15|TRBV6-2/TRBV6-3|.|.
CASSHPNIGPYEQYF
TGTGCCAGCAGTCACCCCAATATTGGCCCCTACGAGCAGTACTTC
>TRBJ2-3|14|TRBV12-5|many|TRBD1
CASGRTGNTDTQYF
TGTGCTAGTGGTCGGACAGGTAACACAGATACGCAGTATTTT
>TRBJ2-3|14|TRBV5-1|.|.
CASSFRDIKDTQYF
TGCGCCAGCAGCTTCCGGGACATTAAAGATACGCAGTATTTT
>TRBJ1-2|14|TRBV5-1|few|.
CASSWTDSNYGYTF
TGCGCCAGCAGCTGGACAGATTCTAACTATGGCTACACCTTC